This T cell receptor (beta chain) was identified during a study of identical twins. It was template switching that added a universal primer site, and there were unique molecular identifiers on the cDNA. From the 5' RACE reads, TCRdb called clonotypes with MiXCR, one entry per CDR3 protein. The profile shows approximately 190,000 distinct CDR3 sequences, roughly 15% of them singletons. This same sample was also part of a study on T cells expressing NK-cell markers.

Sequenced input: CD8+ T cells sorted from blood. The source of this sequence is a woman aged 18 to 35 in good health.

The CDR3 nucleotides are TGTGCCAGCAGCCTACTCCCCCTTGGGGACACTGAAGCTTTCTTT. Translation gives CASSLLPLGDTEAFF. This sequence joins TRBV7-6 and TRBJ1-1, with unresolved D. V lost 5 bases to trimming and J lost 3 bases, with 16 bases between them. The CDR3 is made up of 15 amino acids. Germline values: CDR1 SGHVS, CDR2 FNYEAQ.